The clone carrying this T cell receptor beta chain was seen more than once but under ten times. Its target is unknown. This sample is part of a study of T cells in Graves' hyperthyroidism and ophthalmopathy. At the level of the study: Peripheral blood was acquired at first diagnosis, ahead of any therapy whatsoever. Study-wide points: Blood also showed most of the thyroid clonotypes that were expanded above 0.001.

CDR1 is DFQATT, CDR2 SNEGSKA, per germline (reference sequence). Between the trimmed V and J ends, which lost 2 bases and 2 bases, there was a span of 10 bases. CDR3 length: 15 residues. Graves' hyperthyroidism was deemed stable given no ophthalmopathy progression within 18 months. Exclusion of a patient resulted from uncontrolled infection, other autoimmune disease, pregnancy or lactation. Amplification yielded TCR beta CDR3 regions, with RNA transcripts as the source. In the first-round RT-PCR of the TCR CDR3, the HTBI primer set was used. Each CDR3 protein gets one entry after TCRdb re-called the multiplex PCR reads with MiXCR. This table has some 560,000 distinct CDR3 sequences, around 14% appearing once.

Sequenced material: blood. V usage is TRBV20-1 and J usage is TRBJ2-6; tentative D call: TRBD2 (5 bases). This clonotype was obtained from a woman in her twenties or thirties with Graves' hyperthyroidism. The CDR3 sequence is CSARPSGTGANVLTF. The CDR3 nucleotides are TGCAGTGCTAGACCTTCGGGGACTGGGGCCAACGTCCTGACTTTC.